This T cell receptor (beta chain) was captured in a study of cytomegalovirus exposure and HLA in healthy donors (dated by TCRdb to the late 2010s). Turning to the overall study: An earlier analysis of approximately 600 of the donors reported approximately 300 Gb of sequence data and 117 million unique TCR beta sequences from 150 million to 200 million T cells. An early release covering over 500 HLA-typed donors comprised about 290 gigabases of sequencing data and 85 million or so unique TCR sequences. The genetic ancestry cluster associated with self-reported Caucasian donors included roughly four fifths of the 398 genotyped donors. The study aimed to test whether cataloging public T cell receptors could reveal signatures of past pathogen exposure. The T cell repertoires of some 670 subjects were profiled by immunosequencing and related to cytomegalovirus serostatus. In addition to the first cohort of 500 to 850 subjects, a separate validation cohort of 130 or so different subjects was used. High-throughput TCR immunosequencing, statistical association of individual TCRs with disease status, and machine learning were combined to predict cytomegalovirus infection status. A later analysis re-analyzed previously published TCR beta repertoires from 650 to 800 donors and added high-resolution HLA genotyping to study TCR occurrence patterns. The later analysis used no new phenotypic data to find candidate immune exposures, relying instead on TCR beta sequences and their occurrence across donors. In an earlier analysis of roughly 540 of the donors, high-throughput TCR beta sequencing was used to judge whether each TCR beta V gene segment behaved as functional or pseudogenic. Donor age, sex, ethnicity and CMV serostatus were compiled together with the repertoire data. A later genetic analysis took genome-wide SNP genotypes for about 55% of the 666 donors and used that subset as a discovery cohort. All discovery cohort repertoires had been generated on a single sequencing platform. Class I and class II HLA loci were covered by the typing at four-digit resolution. The number of typed donors differed by locus: roughly 620-630 for A, B, C, DRB1 and DQB1; approximately 520 for DQA1; around 580 for DPA1; and 400 to 480 for DPB1. Because of strong linkage in the cohort, five DR-DQ haplotypes were treated as single units for association and clustering. Among approximately 370 genotyped donors of the cohort, an average of approximately 240,000 unique TCR beta nucleotide sequences was sequenced per donor, of which roughly 18% were non-productive.

The protocol used for the library was the immunoSEQ multiplex PCR assay. A mixture of 60 forward primers for TCR Vbeta segments and 13 reverse primers for TCR Jbeta segments was used in the multiplex PCR. The CDR3 region of rearranged TCR beta genes was amplified from genomic DNA by a multiplex PCR assay. On the Illumina HiSeq System, the amplified TCR beta libraries were sequenced as 87-base-pair reads. In the paper's pipeline: In a later analysis, some 80 million unique TCR beta chains were counted across the roughly 610 repertoires, and roughly 11 million of these chains were shared by at least two donors. Raw reads were error-corrected and collapsed into unique sequences by a nearest-neighbor algorithm in which closely related sequences were merged to remove PCR and sequencing errors. Alignment of CDR3 sequences to IMGT reference sequences was used to assign V, D and J gene segments. For a sequence to be retained, a match of at least six nucleotides to both a V gene segment and a J gene segment was required. Rearrangements were classified as productive when the CDR3 lacked stop codons and remained in frame with V and J, and all other rearrangements were classified as non-productive. Following IMGT convention, CDR3 was defined as the stretch from the second conserved V-encoded cysteine up to the conserved J-encoded phenylalanine. Sequences without an unambiguous match to a single V gene segment were excluded from the earlier analysis of 450 to 650 of the donors. In an earlier analysis of roughly 500 of the donors, V segments were called functional above 56.7% productive rearrangements and were called segregating when the between-donor standard deviation exceeded 5%. A statistical classification framework was developed to diagnose cytomegalovirus status using the catalog of TCR beta chain sequences. In a later analysis, V and J genes were assigned by comparing TCR nucleotide sequences against IMGT/GENE-DB human TR gene sequences. A later analysis assigned CDR3 sequences and most-parsimonious VDJ recombination scenarios with the TCRdist pipeline. A later analysis defined each TCR beta chain by its CDR3 amino acid sequence plus V-gene family, and excluded reads lacking a unique V-gene family. To address suspected cross-contamination and a sequencing artifact, a later analysis removed some 620 highly shared, low-generation-probability nucleotide sequences. In a later analysis, a clonal expansion index was calculated for each public chain from normalized within-repertoire ranks of inferred template counts. Generation probabilities in a later analysis came from a VDJ recombination model fitted to out-of-frame rearrangements, and those results were checked against IGoR. A later analysis scored TCR-TCR, TCR-HLA and TCR-CMV co-occurrence with hypergeometric tests, applying a repertoire-size bias correction to TCR pairs. A later analysis estimated false discovery rates by permuting HLA or CMV assignments 20 times. In a later analysis, co-occurring TCRs were grouped using DBSCAN, with TCRdist sequence similarity added in when clustering inside HLA-allele-positive subsets. Co-occurrence clustering excluded repertoires with fewer than 30,000 or more than 120,000 public chains, plus five with anomalous nucleotide sharing. TCRdb holds this immuneACCESS table with in-frame rearrangements only. Some clones are missing; in checked studies, unresolved V genes explain under half, and the rest has no known cause. V, J and clone size are taken as reported in that table, and D and trimming were inferred from the DNA itself. The sample table contains under 100,000 clones; only one count was recorded for around 62% of them. The ten largest clones represent over 5% of the sample.

In total, fewer than 750 healthy bone marrow donors made up the cohort. At the time of sampling, all cohort members were nominally healthy, though unrecorded immune exposures were likely present. The donor tested CMV seropositive and was one of the 289 seropositive cohort members. A peripheral blood sample was provided by each donor, and peripheral blood mononuclear cells were used for TCR beta sequencing. Genomic DNA was extracted from the blood cell samples with the Qiagen DNeasy Blood Extraction Kit. Summary of the overall study and its limitations: The only immune exposure information available for the cohort was CMV serostatus. The presence/absence analyses assumed that sequencing depth was roughly uniform across donors, and that assumption may not be true. In a later analysis, around 15,000 TCR beta sequences were associated with specific HLA alleles at a false discovery rate of 0.05. This cohort had only TCR beta chains sequenced, and the lack of alpha or paired-chain data limited which features could be detected. Because counts were too low, roughly 16 rarely observed V segments, including chromosome 9 orphons, were left out of the earlier analysis of approximately 500 of the donors. The authors suggested that the approach could potentially be generalized to other disease states and immunological phenotypes. In a later analysis, HLA-associated TCR beta chains showed more clonal expansion and lower generation probabilities than non-associated chains that were equally common. Because HLA typing was unavailable for some donors at each locus, only the typed subset was used in association tests. Some IMGT-functional V segments, including TRBV6-2 and TRBV6-3, could not be told apart with the 87-base-pair reads, so those segments were excluded. Across donors, most TCR sequences were observed very rarely, whereas some public TCRs were present in many individuals. A later analysis reported that several top co-occurrence clusters appeared linked to parvovirus B19, influenza, CMV and Epstein-Barr virus. Correlated functional status among segregating V segments might reflect linkage disequilibrium, but an unknown experimental factor could not be ruled out. Compared with the approximately 670-donor mean, donors in an Asian-associated ancestry cluster had fewer N-insertions in productive TCRs, according to a later genetic analysis. When HLA alleles, especially DR and DQ, strongly co-occurred, TCR associations were difficult to assign to individual alleles. A cluster of highly shared sequence variants was judged likely to represent a technical artifact of the sequencing pipeline. Broadly in line with IMGT annotations, most TCR beta V segments showed up in productive rearrangements about 90% or about 30% of the time in an earlier analysis of approximately 600 of the donors. A later analysis found that TCR association rates varied across HLA loci, with DRB1 alleles showing the most associated TCRs and HLA-C alleles the fewest. A total of 150 to 200 TCR beta chains were listed by the study as associated with cytomegalovirus. A later analysis found that most CMV-associated TCR beta chains appeared HLA-restricted, with HLA associations seemingly driven largely by CMV exposure. In both the original and validation cohorts, the classifier was reported to diagnose cytomegalovirus status with high specificity and sensitivity. A further reported finding was that TCR beta sequences accurately predicted the HLA-A and HLA-B alleles for most subjects in the first cohort. A later genetic analysis associated a missense DCLRE1C variant with V-gene and J-gene trimming of TCR beta chains, and an independent cohort replicated the association. In vitro tests confirmed that a few of the cytomegalovirus-associated TCR beta chains recognize cytomegalovirus antigens.

CDR1 and CDR2 (GTSNPN, SVGIG) derive from the germline V gene (reference sequence). Trimming accounts for 3 bases at V and 5 bases at J, while the number of junction bases matched to no gene is 5. Spanning cysteine to phenylalanine, the CDR3 consists of 13 amino acids. The DNA shown is the 39-base CDR3, in frame from base 1. In regard to this clone: Its specific antigen is unknown. It has no much larger one-base neighbor in the sample; base qualities were not kept.

The specimen sequenced was PBMCs. The chain is encoded by TRBV30 joined to TRBJ2-5, with TRBD1 identical over 8 junction bases. The receptor comes from a woman aged 25 to 39 in good health and CMV-seropositive. The CDR3 region: CAWSGQGGETQYF. The DNA reads TGTGCCTGGAGCGGACAGGGCGGGGAGACCCAGTACTTC.